The T cell receptor beta chain described here comes from a study of beta chain features in type 1 diabetes. General study results and limits: Shortening that was moderate but significant affected the TCRB CDR3s of Type 1 diabetes patients in all four CD4+ subsets. In the patient group, naive, central memory and Treg TCRB repertoires seemed more alike than in the healthy donor group.

The isolated RNA, all of it, was reverse transcribed, so expressed TCRB transcripts were what got sequenced. Several million reads was the average for naive, central memory and regulatory T cell samples. TCRdb's copy holds only in-frame clones and misses some; the assay was immunoSEQ multiplex PCR. The sample holds hundreds of thousands of clones, 7.5% to 9% seen once. The V gene's germline CDR1 is LNHNV and CDR2 YYDKDF (reference sequence). The CDR3 runs 19 residues. V was trimmed by 5 bases and J by 0 bases, leaving 24 bases between them. Points on this clone: Antigen specificity is unknown.

The specimen sequenced was central memory CD4+ T cells from blood. V is TRBV15 and J is TRBJ2-3; D may be TRBD2 (6 bases). The receptor comes from a woman aged 18-29 years in good health. CDR3 nucleotide sequence: TGTGCCACCAGCGGCCGAGGGACTGTGAGTCCGCGGAGCACAGATACGCAGTATTTT. This codes for CATSGRGTVSPRSTDTQYF. The whole variable domain, filled in from reference TRBV15 and TRBJ2-3, reads DAMVIQNPRYQVTQFGKPVTLSCSQTLNHNVMYWYQQKSSQAPKLLFHYYDKDFNNEADTPDNFQSRRPNTSFCFLDIRSPGLGDTAMYLCATSGRGTVSPRSTDTQYFGPGTRLTVL.